Listed here are 5 T cell receptor beta chains from one sample, sequenced in a study of cytomegalovirus exposure and HLA in healthy donors. PCR involved 60 Vbeta and 13 Jbeta primers. Repertoires were generated with immunoSEQ multiplex PCR, while TCRdb's copy carries only in-frame clones and drops some. The sample includes tens of thousands of clones, roughly 87% of them seen just once. Input material: PBMCs. The receptors originated from a woman in her forties in good health and CMV-seropositive.

The genes are TRBV19 and TRBJ2-2; 9 bases map to TRBD1. Looked up from germline, CDR1 is LNHDA and CDR2 is SQIVND (reference sequence). This CDR3 comprises 16 residues. With 3 bases clipped from V and 3 bases from J, the junction kept 5 bases outside the gene matches. CDR3 sequence: CASSIRRQGDTGELFF. CDR3 DNA sequence: TGTGCCAGTAGTATTAGGAGACAGGGGGACACCGGGGAGCTGTTTTTT.

The CDR3 nucleotides are TGTGCCAGCTCACCTGACATACAGGGCTACACCTTC. Its protein product is CASSPDIQGYTF. This rearrangement joins TRBV18 to TRBJ1-2; D not certain. This CDR3 comprises 12 residues. CDR1 is KGHSH, CDR2 LQKENI, per germline. With 3 bases removed from V and 8 bases from J, the gap between germline ends came to 10 bases.

The V call is TRBV29-1, the J call TRBJ1-4; a weak D match, TRBD1 (6 bases). This CDR3 is 12 amino acids long. V was clipped by 8 bases and J by 4 bases, with 11 bases between them. CDR1 is SQVTM and CDR2 is ANQGSEA in the germline V gene. The CDR3 bases are TGCAGCTATATGGACAGTAATGAAAAACTGTTTTTT. As protein: CSYMDSNEKLFF.

This clone was seen only once. The V call is TRBV6-5, the J call TRBJ1-2; possible D gene TRBD1, 5 bases. Germline V gene sequence: CDR1 MNHEY, CDR2 SVGAGI. The length of the CDR3 is 14 residues. V gave up 4 bases and J gave up 2 bases, with 11 bases separating them. CDR3 in DNA: TGTGCCAGCAGTTTCAGGGCTGGGAACTATGGCTACACCTTC. It codes for CASSFRAGNYGYTF.

The rearrangement links TRBV28 to TRBJ2-1, with 8 bases identical to TRBD2. This CDR3 region has 15 residues. Germline V CDR1 and CDR2: MDHEN, SYDVKM. The trim removed 6 bases at V and 9 bases at J, leaving 13 bases unmatched. CDR3: CASRSGLEYWGEQFF. CDR3 nucleotides: TGTGCCAGCAGGTCGGGACTAGAGTATTGGGGTGAGCAGTTCTTC.